The 16 T cell receptor beta chains below come from one sample, sequenced in a study of blood T cell repertoires in COVID-19 (dated by TCRdb to between 2020 and 2021). The library was made by the immunoSEQ multiplex PCR assay. Not all clones reach the TCRdb copy of this immuneACCESS table, which keeps in-frame sequences only. Checked studies attribute under half of the gap to unresolved V genes and leave the rest unexplained. For this sample there are under 95,000 clones; 80% to 90% appear just once. The biggest ten clones account for roughly 6.1% of the sample. The source material was peripheral blood. The receptors were gathered from a woman aged 45 to 65 with acute or convalescent COVID-19.

This clone turned up a few times. V and J are TRBV18 and TRBJ2-7, with D tentatively TRBD2 (5 bases). Trimming pared 1 base from V and 0 bases from J, leaving 13 bases between. The CDR3 extends over 16 amino acids. Germline V CDR1 and CDR2: KGHSH, LQKENI. The CDR3 nucleotides are TGTGCCAGCTCACCACGGGTCGGGGAGAGCTCCTACGAGCAGTACTTC. Its protein product is CASSPRVGESSYEQYF. The full variable domain, in which reference TRBV18 and TRBJ2-7 provide the parts outside the CDR3, is NAGVMQNPRHLVRRRGQEARLRCSPMKGHSHVYWYRQLPEEGLKFMVYLQKENIIDESGMPKERFSAEFPKEGPSILRIQQVVRGDSAAYFCASSPRVGESSYEQYFGPGTRLTVT.

The chain employs TRBV9 and TRBJ2-1, with TRBD2 identical over 7 bases. The junction had 5 bases not matched to a gene; V was cut back by 7 bases and J by 4 bases. This CDR3 region has 13 residues. The germline V gene encodes CDR1 SGDLS and CDR2 YYNGEE. The CDR3 sequence is CASAAGEYNEQFF. The CDR3, as DNA: TGTGCCAGCGCCGCGGGGGAATACAATGAGCAGTTCTTC. Filled out from reference TRBV9 and TRBJ2-1, the complete variable domain reads DSGVTQTPKHLITATGQRVTLRCSPRSGDLSVYWYQQSLDQGLQFLIQYYNGEERAKGNILERFSAQQFPDLHSELNLSSLELGDSALYFCASAAGEYNEQFFGPGTRLTVL.

This chain joins TRBV3-1 (or the pseudogene TRBV3-2) and TRBJ1-3; D is uncertain. The germline V and J ends were trimmed by 5 bases and 4 bases, with 9 bases remaining between them. Germline V lookup: CDR1 LGHDT, CDR2 YNNKEL (reference sequence). CDR3 length equals 13 residues. CDR3 DNA: TGTGCCAGCAGCTTCCGGAGAGGAAACACCATATATTTT. Its protein is CASSFRRGNTIYF.

The CDR3 region has the DNA TGTGCCAGCTCACCACCAGTAGGGGGCGCGTACAATGAGCAGTTCTTC. Its protein is CASSPPVGGAYNEQFF. J is TRBJ2-1 and V is TRBV18; 7 positions agree with TRBD1. This CDR3 has 16 amino acids. Germline values: CDR1 KGHSH, CDR2 LQKENI. V was clipped by 0 bases and J by 4 bases; unmatched bases: 6.

The chain links TRBV18 to TRBJ2-5, with a tentative D call TRBD2 (5 bases). CDR3 length: 14 amino acids. Germline loops: CDR1 KGHSH, CDR2 LQKENI. V was cut by 4 bases and J by 1 base, with 10 bases left in between. The CDR3 sequence is CASSRKRIQETQYF. CDR3 DNA sequence: TGTGCCAGCTCACGAAAGCGGATCCAAGAGACCCAGTACTTC.

The J gene is TRBJ2-3, the V gene TRBV5-1; 9 bases line up with TRBD2. Germline-derived CDR1 and CDR2 are SGHRS and YFSETQ. The junction had 5 bases not matched to a gene; V was cut back by 1 base and J by 2 bases. This CDR3 is built from 16 residues. The CDR3, as DNA: TGCGCCAGCAGCTTGAATCTAGCGGGACCCACAGATACGCAGTATTTT. Translated: CASSLNLAGPTDTQYF.

The CDR3 is CASSWGQGQRNTEAFF. The CDR3 bases are TGCGCCAGCAGCTGGGGACAGGGTCAGCGGAACACTGAAGCTTTCTTT. This chain uses TRBV5-1 with TRBJ1-1; 9 bases fit TRBD1. With V trimmed by 3 bases and J by 1 base, 7 bases remained unmatched. From germline, CDR1 is SGHRS and CDR2 YFSETQ. The CDR3 contains 16 residues.

This clone turned up a few times. This chain uses TRBV30 with TRBJ1-2, with D maybe TRBD1 (6 bases). V lost 1 base and J 6 bases, leaving 12 bases between the germline ends. Germline V gene data show CDR1 as GTSNPN and CDR2 as SVGIG (reference sequence). The CDR3 extends over 13 amino acids. The CDR3: CAWSASGGHGYTF. The CDR3 DNA follows: TGTGCCTGGAGTGCTAGCGGGGGGCATGGCTACACCTTC.

The chain links TRBV5-6 to TRBJ1-6; possibly TRBD1 for D (6 bases). The CDR3 loop spans 15 amino acids. Trimming removed 4 bases at V and 6 bases at J, with 14 bases between. CDR1 is SGHDT, CDR2 YYEEEE, per germline. The CDR3 is CASSPGQYRNSPLHF. The CDR3 region has the DNA TGTGCCAGCAGCCCCGGACAGTATCGTAATTCACCCCTCCACTTT.

In its sample, this clone was seen a few times. The gene calls are TRBV7-9 and TRBJ1-2, with TRBD1 matching 7 bases. Trimming took 5 bases from V and 4 from J; bases not matched to a gene: 7. Germline V gene sequence: CDR1 SEHNR, CDR2 FQNEAQ (reference sequence). This CDR3 comprises 14 residues. The CDR3 region has the DNA TGTGCCAGCAGCGCTACAGGGGAAACCTATGGCTACACCTTC. It encodes CASSATGETYGYTF.

The J gene is TRBJ2-1, the V gene TRBV19; D is ambiguous. This CDR3 has 13 amino acids. Germline V gene sequence: CDR1 LNHDA, CDR2 SQIVND (reference sequence). With 4 bases removed from V and 7 bases from J, the gap between germline ends came to 11 bases. For the CDR3, the DNA is TGTGCCAGTAGTACCCTTAACTGGAATGAGCAGTTCTTC. This sequence encodes CASSTLNWNEQFF. The whole variable domain, remainder taken from reference TRBV19 and TRBJ2-1, is DGGITQSPKYLFRKEGQNVTLSCEQNLNHDAMYWYRQDPGQGLRLIYYSQIVNDFQKGDIAEGYSVSREKKESFPLTVTSAQKNPTAFYLCASSTLNWNEQFFGPGTRLTVL.

The CDR3 loop is CASSSAGREPAYEQYF. The DNA for the CDR3 is TGTGCCAGCAGCTCCGCAGGTCGGGAGCCAGCCTACGAGCAGTACTTC. V usage is TRBV5-5 and J usage is TRBJ2-7; maybe TRBD2 (6 bases). Germline-derived CDR1 and CDR2 are SGHKS and YYEKEE (reference sequence). There are 16 residues in the CDR3. V lost 3 bases and J lost 2, with 18 bases in between.

The chain links TRBV6-5 to TRBJ1-1; possibly TRBD1 for D (5 bases). V was trimmed by 7 bases and J by 9 bases, leaving 18 bases between them. The CDR3 has 13 residues. Germline assignment: CDR1 MNHEY and CDR2 SVGAGI. The CDR3 region has the DNA TGTGCCAGCACTCGATGGGGACTAGCCCAAGCTTTCTTT. It codes for CASTRWGLAQAFF.

This rearrangement joins TRBV12-5 to TRBJ1-1, with D unclear. Germline CDR1 and CDR2: LGHNT and FRNRAP. CDR3 length: 17 amino acids. The V end lost 2 bases, the J end lost 1 base, and 17 bases lay between the germline ends. Here the CDR3 DNA reads TGTGCTAGTGGTTTGACCCCGCGACACCTTCCGAACACTGAAGCTTTCTTT. Encoded protein: CASGLTPRHLPNTEAFF.

This clone was observed a few times. The chain links TRBV5-4 to TRBJ2-7; the D gene is possibly TRBD2 (5 bases). Between the trimmed V and J ends, which lost 2 bases and 2 bases, there was a span of 14 bases. This CDR3 comprises 15 residues. Germline V lookup: CDR1 SGHNT, CDR2 YYREEE (reference sequence). The CDR3 sequence: CASSFEGHAPYEQYF. DNA of the CDR3: TGTGCCAGCAGCTTCGAGGGCCATGCCCCCTACGAGCAGTACTTC.

V is TRBV30 and J is TRBJ1-6; D perhaps matches TRBD1 (6 bases). The CDR3 has 14 residues. From germline, CDR1 is GTSNPN and CDR2 SVGIG (reference sequence). Between the trimmed V and J ends, which lost 2 bases and 7 bases, there was a span of 12 bases. CDR3 sequence: CAWSKGHLNSPLHF. CDR3 nucleotides: TGTGCCTGGAGTAAGGGACACTTAAATTCACCCCTCCACTTT.